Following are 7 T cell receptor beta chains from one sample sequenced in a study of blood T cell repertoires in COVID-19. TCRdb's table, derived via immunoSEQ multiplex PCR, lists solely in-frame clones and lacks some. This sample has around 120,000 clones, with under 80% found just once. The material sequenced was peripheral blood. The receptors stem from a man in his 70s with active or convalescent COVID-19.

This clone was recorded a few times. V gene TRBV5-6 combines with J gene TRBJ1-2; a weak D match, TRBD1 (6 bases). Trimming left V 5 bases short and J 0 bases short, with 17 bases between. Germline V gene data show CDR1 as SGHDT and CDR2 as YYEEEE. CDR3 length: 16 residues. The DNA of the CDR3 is TGTGCCAGCAGTTACTACGAACAGGGACCTAACTATGGCTACACCTTC. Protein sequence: CASSYYEQGPNYGYTF.

In nucleotides, the CDR3 is TGTGCCTGGGAGGGGCAGGGAGGGACTGAAGCTTTCTTT. Its translation is CAWEGQGGTEAFF. V gene TRBV30 combines with J gene TRBJ1-1, with a tentative D call TRBD1 (5 bases). Trimming removed 5 bases at V and 5 bases at J, with 15 bases between. Germline assignment: CDR1 GTSNPN and CDR2 SVGIG (reference sequence). The CDR3 is 13 residues long.

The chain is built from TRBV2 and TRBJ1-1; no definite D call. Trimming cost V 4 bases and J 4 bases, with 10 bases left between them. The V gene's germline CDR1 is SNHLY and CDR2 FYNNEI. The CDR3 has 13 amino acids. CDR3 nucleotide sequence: TGTGCCAGCAGTGGAGGGTTAGGCACTGAAGCTTTCTTT. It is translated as CASSGGLGTEAFF.

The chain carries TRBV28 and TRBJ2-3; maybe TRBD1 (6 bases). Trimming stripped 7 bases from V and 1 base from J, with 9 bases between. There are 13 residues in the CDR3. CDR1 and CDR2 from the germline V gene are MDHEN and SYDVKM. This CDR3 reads CASIAGGTDTQYF. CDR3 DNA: TGTGCCAGCATCGCAGGGGGCACAGATACGCAGTATTTT.

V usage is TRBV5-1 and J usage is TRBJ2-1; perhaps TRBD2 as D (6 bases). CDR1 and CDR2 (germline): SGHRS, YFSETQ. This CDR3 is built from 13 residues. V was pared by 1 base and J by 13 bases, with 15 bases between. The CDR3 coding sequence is TGCGCCAGCAGCTTGTCGGTCACGGGAGATCAGTTCTTC. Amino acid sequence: CASSLSVTGDQFF.

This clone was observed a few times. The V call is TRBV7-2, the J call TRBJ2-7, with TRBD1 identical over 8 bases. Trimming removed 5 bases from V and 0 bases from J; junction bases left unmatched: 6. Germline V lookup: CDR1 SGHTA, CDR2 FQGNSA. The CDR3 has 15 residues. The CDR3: CASSARDRGSYEQYF. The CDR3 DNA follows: TGTGCCAGCAGCGCTCGAGACAGGGGCTCCTACGAGCAGTACTTC.

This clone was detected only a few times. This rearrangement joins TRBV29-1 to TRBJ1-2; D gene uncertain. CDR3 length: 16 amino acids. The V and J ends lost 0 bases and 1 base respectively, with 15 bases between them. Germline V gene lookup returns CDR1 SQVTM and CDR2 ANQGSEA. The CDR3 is CSVEDRGRNFNYGYTF. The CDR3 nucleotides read TGCAGCGTTGAAGATCGCGGGAGGAACTTTAACTATGGCTACACCTTC. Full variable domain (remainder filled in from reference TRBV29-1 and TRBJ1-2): SAVISQKPSRDICQRGTSLTIQCQVDSQVTMMFWYRQQPGQSLTLIATANQGSEATYESGFVIDKFPISRPNLTFSTLTVSNMSPEDSSIYLCSVEDRGRNFNYGYTFGSGTRLTVV.